This TCR beta chain stems from a study of Graves' ophthalmopathy and Graves' hyperthyroidism. TCR beta CDR3 regions were amplified from RNA transcripts. HTBI primers were used in a first-round RT-PCR, which preceded a second-round multiplex PCR. TCRdb re-called the multiplex PCR reads through MiXCR, storing one row per CDR3 protein. The table shows about 400,000 distinct CDR3 sequences, with 15% to 20% occurring only once. The CDR3 spans 14 residues. The germline V and J ends were trimmed by 1 base and 5 bases, with 12 bases remaining between them. This clonotype occurred many times. The chain carries TRBV12-3 or TRBV12-4 and TRBJ2-7, with D unclear. Sample: peripheral blood. The clonotype originates from a woman between 18 and 29 years old with Graves' ophthalmopathy. The CDR3 loop is CASSLVPAADEQYF. The CDR3 DNA sequence: TGTGCCAGCAGTTTAGTTCCCGCGGCGGACGAGCAGTACTTC.